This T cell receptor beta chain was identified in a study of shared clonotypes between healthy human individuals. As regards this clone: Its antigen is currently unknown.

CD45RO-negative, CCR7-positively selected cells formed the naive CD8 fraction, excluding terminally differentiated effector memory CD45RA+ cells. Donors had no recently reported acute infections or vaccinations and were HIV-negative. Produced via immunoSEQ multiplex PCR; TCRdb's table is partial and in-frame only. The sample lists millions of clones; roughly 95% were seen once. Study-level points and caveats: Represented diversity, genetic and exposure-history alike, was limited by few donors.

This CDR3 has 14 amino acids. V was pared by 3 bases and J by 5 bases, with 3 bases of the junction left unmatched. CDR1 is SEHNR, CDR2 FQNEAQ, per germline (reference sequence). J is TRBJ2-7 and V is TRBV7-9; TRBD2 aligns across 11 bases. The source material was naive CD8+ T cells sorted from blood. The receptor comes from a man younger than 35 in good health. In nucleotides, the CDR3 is TGTGCCAGCAGCTTCCAACTAGCGGGGGACGAGCAGTACTTC. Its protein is CASSFQLAGDEQYF.